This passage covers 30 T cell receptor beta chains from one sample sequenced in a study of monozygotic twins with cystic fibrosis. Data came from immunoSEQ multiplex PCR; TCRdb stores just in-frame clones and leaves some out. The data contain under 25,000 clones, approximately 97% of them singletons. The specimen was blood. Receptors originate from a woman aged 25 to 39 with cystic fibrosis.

The CDR3 coding sequence is TGTGCCACCAGCAAGTTGCAGACCAATTCACCCCTCCACTTT. Its protein product is CATSKLQTNSPLHF. The rearrangement links TRBV15 to TRBJ1-6; D gene uncertain. Trimming took off 4 bases at V and 7 bases at J, with 11 bases between the two ends. Germline V lookup: CDR1 LNHNV, CDR2 YYDKDF (reference sequence). The length of the CDR3 is 14 residues.

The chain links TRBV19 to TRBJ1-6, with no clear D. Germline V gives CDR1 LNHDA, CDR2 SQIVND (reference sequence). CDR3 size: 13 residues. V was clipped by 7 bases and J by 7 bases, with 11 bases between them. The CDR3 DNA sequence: TGTGCCAGTAAGCGGCAGGCAAATTCACCCCTCCACTTT. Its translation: CASKRQANSPLHF.

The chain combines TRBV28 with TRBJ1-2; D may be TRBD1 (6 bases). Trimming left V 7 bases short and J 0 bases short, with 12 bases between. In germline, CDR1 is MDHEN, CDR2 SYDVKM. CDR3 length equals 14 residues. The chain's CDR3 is CASTLQGANYGYTF. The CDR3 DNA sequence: TGTGCCAGCACCCTACAGGGAGCTAACTATGGCTACACCTTC.

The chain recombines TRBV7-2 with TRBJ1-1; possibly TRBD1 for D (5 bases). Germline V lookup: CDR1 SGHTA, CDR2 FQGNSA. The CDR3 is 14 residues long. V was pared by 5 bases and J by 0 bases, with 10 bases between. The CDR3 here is CASSLRQLNTEAFF. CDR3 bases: TGTGCCAGCAGCCTCAGACAGCTGAACACTGAAGCTTTCTTT.

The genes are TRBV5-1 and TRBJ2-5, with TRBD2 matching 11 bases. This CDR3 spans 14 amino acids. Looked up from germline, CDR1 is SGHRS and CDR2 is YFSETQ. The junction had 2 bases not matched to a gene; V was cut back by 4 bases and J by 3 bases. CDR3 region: CASSVLAGEETQYF. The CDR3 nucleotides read TGCGCCAGCAGCGTACTAGCGGGGGAAGAGACCCAGTACTTC.

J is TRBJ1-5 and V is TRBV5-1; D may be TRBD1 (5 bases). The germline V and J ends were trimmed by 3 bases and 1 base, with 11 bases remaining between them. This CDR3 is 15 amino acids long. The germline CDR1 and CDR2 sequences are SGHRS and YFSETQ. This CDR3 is CASSSSGLSNQPQHF. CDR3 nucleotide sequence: TGCGCCAGCAGCTCGTCGGGACTCAGCAATCAGCCCCAGCATTTT.

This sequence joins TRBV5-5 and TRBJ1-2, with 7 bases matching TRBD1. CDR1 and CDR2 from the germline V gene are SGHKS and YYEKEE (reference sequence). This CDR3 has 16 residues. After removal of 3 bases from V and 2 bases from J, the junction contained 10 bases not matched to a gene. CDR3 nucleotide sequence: TGTGCCAGCAGCTCAGGGGGGCAGGCGATGAACTATGGCTACACCTTC. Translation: CASSSGGQAMNYGYTF.

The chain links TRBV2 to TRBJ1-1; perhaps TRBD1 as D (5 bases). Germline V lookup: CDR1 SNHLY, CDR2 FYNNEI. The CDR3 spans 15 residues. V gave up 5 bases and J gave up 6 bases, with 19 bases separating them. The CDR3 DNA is TGTGCCAGCAGTCCGACGGCAGGGACCTTGGCTGAAGCTTTCTTT. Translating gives CASSPTAGTLAEAFF.

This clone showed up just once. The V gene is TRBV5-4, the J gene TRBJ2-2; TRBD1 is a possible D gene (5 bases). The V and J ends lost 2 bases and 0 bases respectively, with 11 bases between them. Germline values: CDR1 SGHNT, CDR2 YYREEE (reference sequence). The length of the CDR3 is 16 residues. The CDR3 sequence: CASSFLGRANTGELFF. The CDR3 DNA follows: TGTGCCAGCAGCTTCCTAGGCAGGGCGAACACCGGGGAGCTGTTTTTT.

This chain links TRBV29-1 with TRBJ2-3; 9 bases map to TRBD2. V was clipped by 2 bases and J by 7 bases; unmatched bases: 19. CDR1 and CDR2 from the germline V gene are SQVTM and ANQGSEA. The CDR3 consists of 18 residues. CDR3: CSVETRAGGRHLRNTQYF. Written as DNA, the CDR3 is TGCAGCGTTGAAACCCGAGCGGGGGGAAGACACCTGAGAAATACGCAGTATTTT.

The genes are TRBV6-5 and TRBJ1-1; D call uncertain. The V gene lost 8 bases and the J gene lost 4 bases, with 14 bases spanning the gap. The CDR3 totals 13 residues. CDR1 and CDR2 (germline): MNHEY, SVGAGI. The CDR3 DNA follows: TGTGCCAGCCACCGGGGATCGGTCACTGAAGCTTTCTTT. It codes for CASHRGSVTEAFF.

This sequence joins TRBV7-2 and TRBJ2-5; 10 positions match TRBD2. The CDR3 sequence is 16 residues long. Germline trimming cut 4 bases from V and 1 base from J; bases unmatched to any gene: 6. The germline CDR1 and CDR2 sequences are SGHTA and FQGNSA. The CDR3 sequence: CASSSGLAGGQETQYF. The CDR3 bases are TGTGCCAGCAGCTCGGGCTTAGCGGGGGGCCAAGAGACCCAGTACTTC.

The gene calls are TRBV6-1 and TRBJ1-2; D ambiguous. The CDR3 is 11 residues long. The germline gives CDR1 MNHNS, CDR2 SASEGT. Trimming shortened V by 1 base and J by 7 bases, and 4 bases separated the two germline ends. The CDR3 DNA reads TGTGCCAGCAGTGAAGAGCCTGGCTACACCTTC. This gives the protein CASSEEPGYTF.

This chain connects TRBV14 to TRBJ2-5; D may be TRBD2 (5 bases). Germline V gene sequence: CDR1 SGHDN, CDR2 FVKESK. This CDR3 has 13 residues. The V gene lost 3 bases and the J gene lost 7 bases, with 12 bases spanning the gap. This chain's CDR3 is CASSQQPEGTQYF. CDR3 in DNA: TGTGCCAGCAGCCAGCAACCCGAGGGGACCCAGTACTTC.

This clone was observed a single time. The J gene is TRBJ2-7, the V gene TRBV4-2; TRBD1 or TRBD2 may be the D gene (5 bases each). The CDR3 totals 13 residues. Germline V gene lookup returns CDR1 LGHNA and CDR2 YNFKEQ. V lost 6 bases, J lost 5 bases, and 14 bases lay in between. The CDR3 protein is CASSQGVLNEQYF. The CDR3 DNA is TGTGCCAGCAGTCAGGGAGTACTGAACGAGCAGTACTTC.

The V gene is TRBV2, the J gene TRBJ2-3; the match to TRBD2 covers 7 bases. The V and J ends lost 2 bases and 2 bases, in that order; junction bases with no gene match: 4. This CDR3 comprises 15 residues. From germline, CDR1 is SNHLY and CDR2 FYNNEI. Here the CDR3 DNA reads TGTGCCAGCAGTGAAAGAGCGGGGTACACAGATACGCAGTATTTT. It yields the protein CASSERAGYTDTQYF.

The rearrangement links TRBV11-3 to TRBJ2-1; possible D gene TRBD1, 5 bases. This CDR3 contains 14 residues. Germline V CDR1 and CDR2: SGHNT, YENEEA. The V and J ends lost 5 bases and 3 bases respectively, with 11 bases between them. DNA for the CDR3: TGTGCCAGCAGCCCCAGGGAAGGCTACAATGAGCAGTTCTTC. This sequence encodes CASSPREGYNEQFF.

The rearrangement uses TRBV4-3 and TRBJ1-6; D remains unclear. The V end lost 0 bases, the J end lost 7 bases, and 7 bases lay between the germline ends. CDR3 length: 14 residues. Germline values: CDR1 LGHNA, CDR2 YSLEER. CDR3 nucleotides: TGCGCCAGCAGCCAAGAACAGAAAAATTCACCCCTCCACTTT. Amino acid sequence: CASSQEQKNSPLHF.

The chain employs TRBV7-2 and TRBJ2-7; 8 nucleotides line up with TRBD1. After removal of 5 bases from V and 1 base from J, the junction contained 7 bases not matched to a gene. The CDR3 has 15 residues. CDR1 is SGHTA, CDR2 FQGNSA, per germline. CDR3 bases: TGTGCCAGCAGCGTGGGACAGGCGACGTCCTACGAGCAGTACTTC. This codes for CASSVGQATSYEQYF.

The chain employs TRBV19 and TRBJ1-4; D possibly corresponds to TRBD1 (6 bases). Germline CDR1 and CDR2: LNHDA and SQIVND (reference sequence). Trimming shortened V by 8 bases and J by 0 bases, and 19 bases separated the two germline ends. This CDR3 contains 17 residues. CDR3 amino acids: CASWGQWQASTNEKLFF. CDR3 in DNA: TGTGCCAGTTGGGGGCAATGGCAGGCATCAACTAATGAAAAACTGTTTTTT.

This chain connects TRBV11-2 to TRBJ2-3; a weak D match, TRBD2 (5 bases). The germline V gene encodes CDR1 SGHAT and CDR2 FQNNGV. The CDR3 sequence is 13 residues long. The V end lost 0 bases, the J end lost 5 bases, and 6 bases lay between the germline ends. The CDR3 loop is CASSLDEGDTQYF. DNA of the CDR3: TGTGCCAGCAGCTTAGATGAGGGAGATACGCAGTATTTT.

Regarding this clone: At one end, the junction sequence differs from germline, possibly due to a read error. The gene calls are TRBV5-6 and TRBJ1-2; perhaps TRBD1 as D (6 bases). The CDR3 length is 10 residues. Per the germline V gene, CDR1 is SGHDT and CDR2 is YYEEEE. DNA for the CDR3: TGTGCCAGCAGCCTTAGGACAGAACTCTTC. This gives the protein CASSLRTELF.

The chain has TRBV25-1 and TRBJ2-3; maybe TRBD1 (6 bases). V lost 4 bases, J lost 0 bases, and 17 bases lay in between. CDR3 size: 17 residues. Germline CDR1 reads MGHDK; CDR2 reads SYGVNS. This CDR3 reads CASSGGQFRTSTDTQYF. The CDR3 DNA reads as TGTGCCAGCAGTGGGGGGCAGTTCCGGACTAGCACAGATACGCAGTATTTT.

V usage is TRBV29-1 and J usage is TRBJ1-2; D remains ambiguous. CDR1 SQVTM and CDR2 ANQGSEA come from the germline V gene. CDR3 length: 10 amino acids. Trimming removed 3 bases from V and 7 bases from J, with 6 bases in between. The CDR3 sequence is CSVDRSGYTF. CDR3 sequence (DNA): TGCAGCGTTGATAGAAGTGGCTACACCTTC.

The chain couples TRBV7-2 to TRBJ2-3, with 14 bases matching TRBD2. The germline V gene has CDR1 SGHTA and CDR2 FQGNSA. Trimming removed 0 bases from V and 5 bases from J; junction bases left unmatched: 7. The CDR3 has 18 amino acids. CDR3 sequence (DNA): TGTGCCAGCAGCTTAGCTCCGACTAGCGGGGGGGCCATAGATACGCAGTATTTT. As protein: CASSLAPTSGGAIDTQYF.

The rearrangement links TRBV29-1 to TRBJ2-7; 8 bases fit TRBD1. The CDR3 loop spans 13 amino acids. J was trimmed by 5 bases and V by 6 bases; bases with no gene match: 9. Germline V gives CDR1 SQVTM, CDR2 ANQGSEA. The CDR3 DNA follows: TGCAGCGTGGGGGTGACAGGGGACCACGAGCAGTACTTC. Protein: CSVGVTGDHEQYF.

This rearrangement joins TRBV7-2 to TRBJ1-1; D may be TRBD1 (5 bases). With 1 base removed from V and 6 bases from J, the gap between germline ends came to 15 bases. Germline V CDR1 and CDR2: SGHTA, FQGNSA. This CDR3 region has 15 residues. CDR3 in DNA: TGTGCCAGCAGCTTAGACGCGTTCGGGGGTGCTGAAGCTTTCTTT. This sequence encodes CASSLDAFGGAEAFF.

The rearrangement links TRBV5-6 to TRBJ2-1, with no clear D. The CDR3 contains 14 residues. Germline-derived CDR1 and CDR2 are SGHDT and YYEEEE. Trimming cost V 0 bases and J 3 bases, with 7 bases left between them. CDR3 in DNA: TGTGCCAGCAGCTTGGGCCCCTACTACAATGAGCAGTTCTTC. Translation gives CASSLGPYYNEQFF.

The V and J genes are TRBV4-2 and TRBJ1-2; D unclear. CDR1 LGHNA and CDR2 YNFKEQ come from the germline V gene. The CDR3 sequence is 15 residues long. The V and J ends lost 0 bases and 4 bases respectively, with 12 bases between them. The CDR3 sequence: CASSQDITEIYGYTF. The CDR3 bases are TGTGCCAGCAGCCAAGATATTACGGAGATCTATGGCTACACCTTC.

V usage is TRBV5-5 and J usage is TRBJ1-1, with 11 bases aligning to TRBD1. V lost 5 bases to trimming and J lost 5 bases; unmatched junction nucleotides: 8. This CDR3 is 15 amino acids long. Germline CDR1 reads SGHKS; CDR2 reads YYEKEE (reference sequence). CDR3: CASSLRTGGYTEAFF. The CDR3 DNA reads TGTGCCAGCAGTCTGAGGACAGGGGGCTATACTGAAGCTTTCTTT.